This T cell receptor (beta chain) came from a study of shared clonotypes between healthy human individuals. Nashville, Tennessee was home to all donors, who were Caucasian adults. Sequenced by immunoSEQ multiplex PCR; TCRdb stores in-frame clones only, minus some. This table holds about a million clones, roughly 80% found once. Trimming removed 5 bases at V and 4 bases at J, with 9 bases between. Germline CDR1 SNHLY, CDR2 FYNNEI. This CDR3 has 14 residues. This receptor was identified in a man between 18 and 35 years old in good health. Some clones in this sample may be carry-over from other donors' samples. The V and J genes are TRBV2 and TRBJ2-6; D is unresolved. The sample comprised memory CD4+ T cells from PBMCs. Stated subset: CD45RA-negative fraction. CDR3 DNA sequence: TGTGCCAGCAGTCTACTGTTGGGGGCCAACGTCCTGACTTTC. Its translation: CASSLLLGANVLTF.